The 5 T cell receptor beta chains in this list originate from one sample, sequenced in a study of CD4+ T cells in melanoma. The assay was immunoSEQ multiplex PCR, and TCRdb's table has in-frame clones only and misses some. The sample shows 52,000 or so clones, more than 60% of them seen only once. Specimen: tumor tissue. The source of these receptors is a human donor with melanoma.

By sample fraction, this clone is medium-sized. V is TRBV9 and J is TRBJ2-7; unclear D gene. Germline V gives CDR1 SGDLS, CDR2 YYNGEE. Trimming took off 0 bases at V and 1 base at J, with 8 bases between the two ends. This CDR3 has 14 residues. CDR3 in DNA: TGTGCCAGCAGCGTAGGAAAAGGGTCCTACGAGCAGTACTTC. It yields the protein CASSVGKGSYEQYF. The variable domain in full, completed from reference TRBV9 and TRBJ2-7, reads DSGVTQTPKHLITATGQRVTLRCSPRSGDLSVYWYQQSLDQGLQFLIQYYNGEERAKGNILERFSAQQFPDLHSELNLSSLELGDSALYFCASSVGKGSYEQYFGPGTRLTVT.

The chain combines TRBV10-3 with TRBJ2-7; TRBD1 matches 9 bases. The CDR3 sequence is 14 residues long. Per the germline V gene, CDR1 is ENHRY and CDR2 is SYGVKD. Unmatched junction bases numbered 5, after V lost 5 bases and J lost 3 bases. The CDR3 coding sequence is TGTGCCATCAGTCCCACGGGACAGGGCTACGAGCAGTACTTC. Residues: CAISPTGQGYEQYF.

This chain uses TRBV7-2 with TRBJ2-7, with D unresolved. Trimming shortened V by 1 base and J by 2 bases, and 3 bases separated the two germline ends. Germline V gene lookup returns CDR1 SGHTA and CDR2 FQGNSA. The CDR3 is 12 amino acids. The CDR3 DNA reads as TGTGCCAGCAGCTTAGTCCCCTACGAGCAGTACTTC. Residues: CASSLVPYEQYF.

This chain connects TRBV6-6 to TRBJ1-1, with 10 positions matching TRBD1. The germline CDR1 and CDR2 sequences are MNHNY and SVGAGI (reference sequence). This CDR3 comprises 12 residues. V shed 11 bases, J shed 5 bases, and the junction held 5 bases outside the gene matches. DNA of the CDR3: TGTGCCGGACAGGGGGGAAGGACTGAAGCTTTCTTT. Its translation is CAGQGGRTEAFF.

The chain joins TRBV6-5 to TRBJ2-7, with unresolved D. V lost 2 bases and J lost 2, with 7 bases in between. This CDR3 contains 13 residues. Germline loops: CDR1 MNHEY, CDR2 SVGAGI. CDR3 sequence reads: CASSYGPTYEQYF. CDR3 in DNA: TGTGCCAGCAGTTACGGGCCCACCTACGAGCAGTACTTC.